Detailed here is one T cell receptor beta chain. This entry is derived from a study of blood T cell repertoires in COVID-19. Study-level information: T cells, B-cell-depleted T cells, or PBMCs provided the cDNA or gDNA that served as material.

Original methodology: Cell counts per sample came from amplifying reference gene primers. Sequenced by immunoSEQ multiplex PCR; TCRdb stores in-frame clones only, minus some. V and J calls and clone size follow that table, whereas D and trimming were derived from the DNA. The data contain tens of thousands of clones, approximately 87% of them seen just once; the ten biggest clones take up 4.4%. The sequenced material came from peripheral blood. This TCR was sampled from a man aged 45 to 65 with active COVID-19.

CDR3 coding DNA: TGCGCCAGCGCGTATACCCCCGGGACAGGGTACGAGCAGTACTTC. Translated, it gives CASAYTPGTGYEQYF. The rearrangement uses TRBV5-1 and TRBJ2-7; TRBD1 matches 9 bases. Germline CDR1 is SGHRS and CDR2 is YFSETQ. The CDR3 consists of 15 residues. Trimming took 7 bases from V and 4 from J; bases not matched to a gene: 12.